These 27 T cell receptor beta chains share one sample of origin, sequenced in a study of kidney transplant recipient with SARS-CoV-2 infection. TCRdb re-called the reads through MiXCR, storing one row per CDR3 protein. The sample yields fewer than 250,000 distinct CDR3 sequences, more than 25% seen once. The sample here was a blood sample, taken at baseline and between days 110 and 120 from a kidney transplant recipient. The receptors were sampled from a male patient between 25 and 40 years old who had COVID-19 and was a kidney transplant recipient. Some T cells may be transferred from the graft donor.

This clonotype was detected ten times or more. The CDR3 sequence: CASSWELCIGKTYGYTF. For the CDR3, the DNA is TGTGCCAGCAGTTGGGAACTCTGCATCGGAAAGACCTATGGCTACACCTTC. V gene TRBV6-2 or TRBV6-3 combines with J gene TRBJ1-2, with unresolved D. The V and J ends lost 4 bases and 4 bases respectively, with 22 bases between them. The CDR3 spans 17 residues. CDR1 is MNHEY and CDR2 is SVGEGT in the germline V gene.

This clonotype has at least ten counts. The V gene is TRBV11-3, the J gene TRBJ1-2; no clear D gene. This CDR3 contains 17 residues. Per the germline V gene, CDR1 is SGHNT and CDR2 is YENEEA. The V end was cut by 5 bases, the J end by 4 bases, with 23 bases between. In DNA form, the CDR3 reads TGTGCCAGCAGCGTTTGTGGCGATCTCGGAAAGACCTATGGCTACACCTTC. Translation: CASSVCGDLGKTYGYTF.

This clonotype was seen ten or more times. J is TRBJ1-2 and V is TRBV29-1; TRBD1 is a possible D gene (5 bases). V was shortened by 4 bases and J by 3 bases, with 12 bases between the two germline ends. CDR1 SQVTM and CDR2 ANQGSEA come from the germline V gene. The CDR3 spans 13 residues. The CDR3 sequence is CSVAGQGDYGYTF. The CDR3 DNA sequence: TGCAGCGTTGCCGGGCAGGGCGACTATGGCTACACCTTC.

CDR3 amino acids: CATSDFRGGQETQYF. The CDR3 region has the DNA TGTGCCACCAGTGATTTTCGGGGGGGCCAAGAGACCCAGTACTTC. The chain is built from TRBV24-1 and TRBJ2-5; TRBD2 aligns across 8 bases. CDR1 KGHDR and CDR2 SFDVKD come from the germline V gene. The CDR3 consists of 15 residues. The junction had 1 base not matched to a gene; V was cut back by 1 base and J by 1 base.

This clonotype showed up many times. The chain carries TRBV10-3 and TRBJ1-1; D is unclear. The CDR3 spans 12 residues. CDR1 and CDR2 from the germline V gene are ENHRY and SYGVKD. Trimming cost V 6 bases and J 0 bases, with 5 bases left between them. CDR3 region: CAIRQLNTEAFF. CDR3 coding DNA: TGTGCCATCAGACAGTTGAACACTGAAGCTTTCTTT.

This clonotype was seen only once. This may arise from a read error, as a much more abundant clone is one base away. This chain joins TRBV7-9 and TRBJ2-2; 8 nucleotides match TRBD2. CDR3 size: 15 residues. Germline values: CDR1 SEHNR, CDR2 FQNEAQ (reference sequence). This CDR3 reads CAGSLAGPDTGELFF. DNA of the CDR3: TGTGCCGGCAGCTTAGCGGGGCCCGACACCGGGGAGCTGTTTTTT.

This clonotype came up many times. The rearrangement links TRBV27 to TRBJ2-3, with 8 bases aligning to TRBD2. V lost 6 bases, J lost 5 bases, and 4 bases stayed unmatched. This CDR3 is 13 amino acids long. The germline CDR1 and CDR2 sequences are MNHEY and SMNVEV (reference sequence). CDR3 sequence (DNA): TGTGCCAGCAGGCGGGAGGAACTAGATACGCAGTATTTT. It encodes CASRREELDTQYF.

This clonotype has a single count. A read error may explain this, as a much larger clone is one base away. This sequence joins TRBV10-3 and TRBJ2-7; D might be TRBD1 (6 bases). The ends were cut back, 8 bases at V and 5 bases at J, with 22 bases in the middle. CDR3 size: 15 residues. Germline CDR1 and CDR2: ENHRY and SYGVKD. DNA of the CDR3: TGTGCCATCGGCCACCCCGCCAGGGGTATCGACGAGCAGTACTTC. This gives the protein CAIGHPARGIDEQYF.

A remark on this clonotype: A clone one base away is much larger, so this may be a read error. The genes are TRBV11-2 and TRBJ2-5; D is ambiguous. Germline CDR1 is SGHAT and CDR2 is FQNNGV. The CDR3 is 15 amino acids. The CDR3 sequence is CAGSPNGISGETQYF. CDR3 coding DNA: TGTGCCGGCAGTCCCAACGGTATAAGTGGAGAGACCCAGTACTTC.

This clonotype was recorded at least ten times. This chain joins TRBV7-9 and TRBJ2-6, with 10 bases fitting TRBD1. The CDR3 is made up of 19 amino acids. In germline, CDR1 is SEHNR, CDR2 FQNEAQ (reference sequence). The V and J ends lost 5 bases and 0 bases, in that order; junction bases with no gene match: 10. Written as DNA, the CDR3 is TGTGCCAGCAGCGTAGGAGCCGGGACAGGGGTCTCTGGGGCCAACGTCCTGACTTTC. This gives the protein CASSVGAGTGVSGANVLTF.

This clonotype was seen ten or more times. The V call is TRBV28, the J call TRBJ1-3; TRBD1 aligns across 10 bases. J was trimmed by 2 bases and V by 8 bases; bases with no gene match: 15. CDR1 is MDHEN, CDR2 SYDVKM, per germline. The CDR3 contains 18 residues. The CDR3 sequence is CASLKWGQGKLAGNTIYF. The CDR3 nucleotides are TGTGCCAGCCTGAAATGGGGACAGGGGAAATTAGCTGGAAACACCATATATTTT.

For this clonotype: A clone one base away is much larger, so this may be a read error. The chain is built from TRBV25-1 and TRBJ1-2; 9 positions agree with TRBD1. The CDR3 runs to 14 residues. Germline CDR1 is MGHDK and CDR2 is SYGVNS. Trimming cost V 2 bases and J 7 bases; bases outside gene matches: 5. The CDR3 protein is CASSENRGPCGYTF. The DNA of the CDR3 is TGTGCCAGCAGTGAAAACAGGGGGCCCTGTGGCTACACCTTC.

In regard to this clonotype: A clone one base away is much larger, so this may be a read error. The V gene is TRBV7-3, the J gene TRBJ1-6; 7 bases map to TRBD1. Germline loops: CDR1 SGHTA, CDR2 FQGTGA. The CDR3 has 15 residues. The CDR3 nucleotides are TGTACCAGCAGCTTGACAGGGCGGGGTGATTCACCCCTCCACTTT. It yields the protein CTSSLTGRGDSPLHF.

This clonotype appeared many times. This rearrangement joins TRBV28 to TRBJ2-2, with D tentatively TRBD2 (7 bases). The V end lost 1 base, the J end lost 4 bases, and 13 bases lay between the germline ends. In germline, CDR1 is MDHEN, CDR2 SYDVKM. This CDR3 has 16 residues. This CDR3 is CASSLSVGGGTGELFF. The CDR3 nucleotides read TGTGCCAGCAGTTTATCGGTGGGAGGGGGCACCGGGGAGCTGTTTTTT.

This clonotype was found a few times. The chain employs TRBV29-1 and TRBJ2-3, with D unclear. The V and J ends lost 5 bases and 4 bases respectively, with 4 bases between them. Germline V gene data show CDR1 as SQVTM and CDR2 as ANQGSEA. The CDR3 extends over 10 amino acids. The CDR3 reads CSVYADTQYF. The CDR3 coding sequence is TGCAGCGTTTACGCAGATACGCAGTATTTT.

This clonotype was seen ten or more times. The chain combines TRBV9 with TRBJ1-4, with D maybe TRBD1 (5 bases). Trimming shortened V by 0 bases and J by 6 bases, and 9 bases separated the two germline ends. The germline CDR1 and CDR2 sequences are SGDLS and YYNGEE. The CDR3 runs to 14 residues. The CDR3 loop reads CASSVGTRDEKLFF. The CDR3 nucleotides read TGTGCCAGCAGCGTAGGTACCAGGGATGAAAAACTGTTTTTT. Complete variable domain (other parts from reference TRBV9 and TRBJ1-4): DSGVTQTPKHLITATGQRVTLRCSPRSGDLSVYWYQQSLDQGLQFLIQYYNGEERAKGNILERFSAQQFPDLHSELNLSSLELGDSALYFCASSVGTRDEKLFFGSGTQLSVL.

At least ten counts were recorded for this clonotype. The genes are TRBV6-2 or TRBV6-3 and TRBJ1-1, with 7 bases that match TRBD1. Trimming removed 4 bases from V and 2 bases from J; junction bases left unmatched: 4. The germline V gene has CDR1 MNHEY and CDR2 SVGEGT. This CDR3 is built from 14 residues. The CDR3 protein is CASSFAGGNTEAFF. CDR3 in DNA: TGTGCCAGCAGTTTCGCAGGGGGAAACACTGAAGCTTTCTTT.

This clonotype was recorded many times. V and J are TRBV12-3 or TRBV12-4 and TRBJ2-7; 9 positions match TRBD2. The CDR3 has 15 residues. Trimming removed 6 bases from V and 3 bases from J; junction bases left unmatched: 9. The CDR3 DNA reads TGTGCCAGCAGCAACAGAGCGGGAGGCCTCTACGAGCAGTACTTC. Protein sequence: CASSNRAGGLYEQYF.

This clonotype came up a few times. This sequence joins TRBV4-1 and TRBJ2-4, with 8 bases that match TRBD1. Germline values: CDR1 MGHRA, CDR2 YSYEKL. V lost 4 bases and J lost 5; bases outside the gene matches: 10. The CDR3 runs to 16 residues. CDR3 DNA sequence: TGCGCCAGCAGCCGGACTACAGGGGGACGGGAAAACATTCAGTACTTC. Translating gives CASSRTTGGRENIQYF.

The chain uses TRBV1 and TRBJ1-1. TRBV1 is shown as a pseudogene. CDR3 length: 15 residues. The CDR3 here is CTSSVGRENVTEAFF. CDR3 sequence (DNA): TGCACCAGCAGCGTCGGGAGGGAGAACGTCACTGAAGCTTTCTTT.

About this clonotype: A clone one base away is much larger, so this may be a read error. V and J are TRBV11-3 and TRBJ1-2; unclear D gene. Trimming removed 5 bases at V and 7 bases at J, with 26 bases between. Germline lookup yields CDR1 SGHNT and CDR2 YENEEA. The CDR3 totals 17 residues. The CDR3 loop reads CASSVKADLGKTCGYTF. For the CDR3, the DNA is TGTGCCAGCAGCGTAAAGGCCGATCTCGGAAAGACCTGTGGCTACACCTTC.

This clonotype has only a few counts. The chain carries TRBV12-5 and TRBJ1-2, with D maybe TRBD1 (5 bases). The CDR3 runs 17 residues. Trimming stripped 5 bases from V and 4 bases from J, with 23 bases between. The germline gives CDR1 LGHNT, CDR2 FRNRAP. The CDR3 protein is CASGEWHLQGKTYGYTF. For the CDR3, the DNA is TGTGCTAGTGGTGAGTGGCATTTGCAGGGAAAGACCTATGGCTACACCTTC.

This clonotype was picked up many times. The CDR3 loop is CASSQGRQGVDYTF. DNA for the CDR3: TGTGCCAGCAGCCAAGGACGACAGGGTGTCGACTACACCTTC. The chain carries TRBV3-1 and TRBJ1-2, with 7 nucleotides matching TRBD1. Unmatched junction bases numbered 9, after V lost 1 base and J lost 10 bases. The CDR3 has 14 amino acids. CDR1 and CDR2 from the germline V gene are LGHDT and YNNKEL (reference sequence).

This clonotype was detected many times. The rearrangement uses TRBV6-9 and TRBJ1-2; no definite D call. Trimming stripped 5 bases from V and 4 bases from J, with 23 bases between. This CDR3 has 17 amino acids. Germline values: CDR1 MNHGY, CDR2 SVAAGI. The CDR3 sequence is CASSVPMPYGKTYGYTF. The CDR3 nucleotides are TGTGCCAGCAGTGTGCCAATGCCTTACGGAAAGACCTATGGCTACACCTTC.

A remark on this clonotype: Possible read error: a much larger clone is one base away. The CDR3: CASSFLTPISGSTGELFF. CDR3 bases: TGTGCCAGCAGCTTTTTGACTCCCATTTCAGGCTCGACCGGGGAGCTGTTTTTT. The rearrangement links TRBV3-1 to TRBJ2-2; unclear D gene. The CDR3 length is 18 residues. Looked up from germline, CDR1 is LGHDT and CDR2 is YNNKEL (reference sequence). V was cut by 5 bases and J by 5 bases, with 24 bases left in between.

This clonotype was observed at least ten times. V and J are TRBV9 and TRBJ1-1; D is ambiguous. The V gene's germline CDR1 is SGDLS and CDR2 YYNGEE. This CDR3 is built from 12 residues. Trimming took off 6 bases at V and 1 base at J, with 7 bases between the two ends. CDR3 nucleotides: TGTGCCAGCAATAAGGAGAACACTGAAGCTTTCTTT. It encodes CASNKENTEAFF.

This clonotype has a single count. The chain is built from TRBV7-6 and TRBJ1-2, with D unresolved. Germline CDR1 is SGHVS and CDR2 is FNYEAQ. Trimming took 7 bases from V and 4 from J, leaving 25 bases between them. The CDR3 is made up of 17 amino acids. The CDR3 bases are TGTGCCAGCAACATCGTTCTTGAATCTCGAAAGACCTATGGCTACACCTTC. This gives the protein CASNIVLESRKTYGYTF.